This TCR beta chain was sequenced during a study of T cells in Graves' hyperthyroidism and ophthalmopathy. Amplified TCR beta CDR3 regions came from RNA transcripts. HTBI primers were used for first-round RT-PCR of the TCR CDR3. TCRdb re-called the multiplex PCR reads through MiXCR, storing one row per CDR3 protein. The data hold some 210,000 distinct CDR3 sequences, with 17% observed a single time. V shed 8 bases, J shed 8 bases, and the junction held 9 bases outside the gene matches. Per germline, CDR1 MNHNS and CDR2 SASEGT. The CDR3 totals 14 residues. Diagnosis rested on symptoms, serum thyroxine and TRAb, thyroid ultrasound, and orbital computed tomography. Whole-study results and caveats: A model using 13 V-J features told ophthalmopathy apart from stable hyperthyroidism.

As regards this clonotype: Its antigen remains unknown.

V usage is TRBV6-1 and J usage is TRBJ1-6; 7 bases are shared with TRBD1. Material for sequencing was blood. The origin of this receptor is a man aged 50 to 59 with Graves' hyperthyroidism. CDR3 nucleotides: TGTGCCAGCTTTGTGGGGACAGAAGATTCACCCCTCCACTTT. It codes for CASFVGTEDSPLHF.